In this sample, the clone carrying this TCR beta chain turned up many times. The antigen is unknown. This sample was taken from a study of molecular identifiers for immune sequencing clone quantification. Making the bulk TCR libraries relied on previously described methods and listed TCR primers. In TCRdb, the PCR reads were re-called with MiXCR into one record per CDR3 protein. Here the sample spans around 480,000 distinct CDR3 sequences, roughly a fifth being singletons. This CDR3 is 13 amino acids long. In germline, CDR1 is MNHEY, CDR2 SMNVEV (reference sequence). Germline trimming cut 8 bases from V and 6 bases from J; bases unmatched to any gene: 7. Points from the study as a whole: Under 1% of molecules in naive cells, but over 97% of effector molecules, belonged to clones above 20 RNA copies. Same-barcode identical TCR molecules could make highly expanded clones look smaller than they are.

This TCR derives from a human donor in good health. Some libraries in this study had Jurkat cell RNA spiked in. Sequencing input: naive CD8+ T cells from blood, with Jurkat cell RNA spiked in. The subset is: FACS-sorted CD8+CD4-CCR7+CD45RA+ naive T cells. The J gene is TRBJ2-7, the V gene TRBV27, with TRBD1 matching over 10 bases. For the CDR3, the DNA is TGTGCCAGCTCGACAGGGGGCCTAACCGAGCAGTACTTC. Amino acid sequence: CASSTGGLTEQYF.